These 3 T cell receptor beta chains share one sample of origin, sequenced in a study of tumor-infiltrating lymphocytes in primary liver carcinoma. TCR beta cDNA was prepared out of approximately 470 ng total RNA by means of a constant-region primer. Employing slightly modified ARM-PCR, three nested multiplex PCR rounds were run, and these gave rise to the TCR beta libraries. Primers for the first two PCR rounds were TRBV1-TRBV30 forward primers and a C-beta reverse primer (roughly 10 cycles per round). TCRdb re-analysed the multiplex PCR reads in MiXCR, keeping a single row per CDR3 protein. The table lists approximately 310,000 distinct CDR3 sequences, less than 75% of them singletons. For blood RNA, unsorted whole blood served as the source, and germline DNA was extracted too. Sequencing input: peripheral blood. These receptors were taken from a man between 40 and 49 years old with primary liver carcinoma and hepatitis B virus infection.

The V gene is TRBV2, the J gene TRBJ1-1; a weak D match, TRBD1 (5 bases). Germline-derived CDR1 and CDR2 are SNHLY and FYNNEI. The V end lost 8 bases, the J end lost 0 bases, and 16 bases lay between the germline ends. The CDR3 length is 15 residues. The CDR3 region is CASLLPGTLNTEAFF. The CDR3 nucleotides read TGTGCCAGCCTGTTACCAGGGACGTTGAACACTGAAGCTTTCTTT.

As concerns this clonotype: This could be a read error, since a much larger clone is one nucleotide away. V usage is TRBV6-1 and J usage is TRBJ2-2; TRBD2 matches at 9 bases. The CDR3 contains 18 residues. V lost 7 bases and J lost 0; bases outside the gene matches: 12. Germline V gene data show CDR1 as MNHNS and CDR2 as SASEGT. CDR3 sequence: CASTDGATSGPNTGELFF. The DNA for the CDR3 is TGTGCCAGCACTGATGGGGCGACTAGCGGACCGAACACCGGGGAGCTGTTTTTT.

A single count supports this clonotype. The V and J genes are TRBV11-2 and TRBJ2-7, with D unresolved. Deletions cut 5 bases from V and 0 bases from J, with 14 bases between. The length of the CDR3 is 15 residues. Germline CDR1 and CDR2: SGHAT and FQNNGV. The CDR3 protein is CASSLWAWPSYEQYF. CDR3 bases: TGTGCCAGCAGCCTATGGGCATGGCCCTCCTACGAGCAGTACTTC.